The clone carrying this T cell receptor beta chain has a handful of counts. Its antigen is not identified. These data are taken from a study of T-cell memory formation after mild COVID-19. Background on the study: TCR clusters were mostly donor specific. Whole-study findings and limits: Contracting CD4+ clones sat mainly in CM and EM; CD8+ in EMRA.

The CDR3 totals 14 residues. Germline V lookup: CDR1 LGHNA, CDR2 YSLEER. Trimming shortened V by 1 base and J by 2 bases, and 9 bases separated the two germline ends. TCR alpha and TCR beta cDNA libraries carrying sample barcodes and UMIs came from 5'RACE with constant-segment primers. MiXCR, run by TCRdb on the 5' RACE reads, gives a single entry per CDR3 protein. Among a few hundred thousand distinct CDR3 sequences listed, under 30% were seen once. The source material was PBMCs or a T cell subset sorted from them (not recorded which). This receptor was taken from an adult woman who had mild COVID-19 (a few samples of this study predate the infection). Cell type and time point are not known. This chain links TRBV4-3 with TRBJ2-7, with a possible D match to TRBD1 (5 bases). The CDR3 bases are TGCGCCAGCAGCCAAGGGGGCAGCACCTACGAGCAGTACTTC. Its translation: CASSQGGSTYEQYF.